One T cell receptor (beta chain) is described in this entry. This entry comes from a study of cytomegalovirus exposure and HLA in healthy donors. Germline CDR1 is MDHEN and CDR2 is SYDVKM. Trimming shortened V by 7 bases and J by 4 bases, and 13 bases separated the two germline ends. The CDR3 is 14 residues long. Measured with immunoSEQ multiplex PCR; TCRdb has only the in-frame clones, and not every one. The sample has 57,000 or so clones; roughly 94% are singletons. This TCR was sampled from a young man in good health and CMV-seronegative. J is TRBJ1-4 and V is TRBV28, with D maybe TRBD1 (5 bases). Sequencing used PBMCs. Here the CDR3 DNA reads TGTGCCAGCAAACGGCAGGGCCTTAATGAAAAACTGTTTTTT. Encoded protein: CASKRQGLNEKLFF.